The rows below give T cell receptor beta chains drawn from one sample of a study of T cell changes during pregnancy in multiple sclerosis. The table came from immunoSEQ multiplex PCR; TCRdb's copy has only in-frame clones and leaves some out. Here the sample spans about 80,000 clones, about 90% being singletons. The sample was peripheral blood, taken before pregnancy. These receptors were collected from a female donor with multiple sclerosis, enrolled in a pregnancy study. Both conserved end residues are part of each CDR3. Each record gives: CDR3 protein, CDR3 DNA, D gene, V gene, clone size, J gene. The D gene is left open where the match is weak. The size entry is marked missing in some rows and otherwise reads once, few, many or a size class.

CASSEGPGNTIYF TGTGCCAGCAGTGAGGGGCCTGGAAACACCATATATTTT . TRBV2 . TRBJ1-3
CASSFQDRSYNEQFF TGTGCCAGCAGTTTCCAGGACAGATCCTACAATGAGCAGTTCTTC . TRBV6-5 . TRBJ2-1
CASSPPPSMNTEAFF TGTGCCAGTAGTCCCCCCCCGAGCATGAACACTGAAGCTTTCTTT . TRBV19 . TRBJ1-1
CASSSSGSSYEQYF TGTGCCAGCAGCTCTAGCGGGAGCTCCTACGAGCAGTACTTC TRBD2 TRBV7-9 . TRBJ2-7
CASSTSRGQETQYF TGTGCCAGCAGCACCTCTCGCGGCCAAGAGACCCAGTACTTC . TRBV7-2 . TRBJ2-5
CAISETRIQETQYF TGTGCCATCAGCGAGACTAGGATCCAAGAGACCCAGTACTTC . TRBV10-3 . TRBJ2-5
CASSWGSVSGNTIYF TGTGCCAGTAGTTGGGGCAGCGTCTCTGGAAACACCATATATTTT . TRBV19 . TRBJ1-3
CASSNSGGAYEQYF TGCGCCAGCAGCAATTCAGGGGGCGCCTACGAGCAGTACTTC TRBD1 TRBV5-1 . TRBJ2-7
CASSIDRGWSDTQYF TGTGCCAGTAGTATAGATCGAGGATGGTCTGATACGCAGTATTTT . TRBV19 . TRBJ2-3
CASSPRTGRETQYF TGCGCCAGCAGCCCCCGGACAGGGAGAGAGACCCAGTACTTC TRBD1 TRBV5-1 . TRBJ2-5
CASSPKVGEGGLAKNIQYF TGCGCCAGCAGCCCCAAAGTTGGGGAGGGTGGCCTAGCCAAAAACATTCAGTACTTC TRBD2 TRBV4-3 . TRBJ2-4
CASSPRTGGGEKLFF TGTGCCAGCAGCCCGCGGACAGGGGGAGGTGAAAAACTGTTTTTT TRBD1 TRBV9 once TRBJ1-4
CATSGGFGTPNYEQYF TGTGCCACCAGCGGGGGTTTCGGGACTCCTAACTACGAGCAGTACTTC . TRBV15 . TRBJ2-7
CASSVMTGGQETQYF TGTGCCAGCAGCGTCATGACAGGGGGTCAAGAGACCCAGTACTTC TRBD1 TRBV16 . TRBJ2-5
CASSIGQGSYQPQHF TGTGCCAGTAGTATTGGTCAGGGGTCGTATCAGCCCCAGCATTTT . TRBV19 . TRBJ1-5
CASSPGLAAGELFF TGTGCCAGCAGTCCTGGACTAGCTGCTGGGGAGCTGTTTTTT TRBD2 TRBV11-2 once TRBJ2-2
CASSGVSANYGYTF TGTGCCAGCAGTGGTGTCAGCGCTAACTATGGCTACACCTTC . TRBV2 once TRBJ1-2
CASSILPYRDRGPLTDYEQYF TGTGCCAGTAGTATCCTACCCTACCGGGACAGGGGGCCCCTGACCGACTACGAGCAGTACTTC TRBD1 TRBV19 . TRBJ2-7
CASSFDPSGRSYEQYF TGCGCCAGCAGCTTCGATCCTAGCGGGAGATCCTACGAGCAGTACTTC TRBD2 TRBV5-1 . TRBJ2-7
CASKDSGTGTGELFF TGCGCCAGCAAAGACAGCGGGACGGGCACCGGGGAGCTGTTTTTT TRBD2 TRBV5-1 . TRBJ2-2
CATGPYGYTF TGTGCCACAGGGCCCTATGGCTACACCTTC . TRBV30 . TRBJ1-2
CASSSTGGATNEKLFF TGTGCCAGCAGCTCGACAGGGGGCGCGACTAATGAAAAACTGTTTTTT TRBD1 TRBV11-2 . TRBJ1-4
CASMRVSGANVLTF TGCGCCAGCATGCGGGTCTCTGGGGCCAACGTCCTGACTTTC . TRBV5-1 once TRBJ2-6
CAISERQPYEQYF TGTGCCATCAGTGAGAGACAGCCCTACGAGCAGTACTTC . TRBV10-3 . TRBJ2-7
CASVTAGANVLTF TGTGCCAGCGTAACAGCTGGGGCCAACGTCCTGACTTTC . TRBV5-4 . TRBJ2-6
CASSEALKREPPYF TGTGCCAGCAGTGAAGCGCTTAAGCGGGAACCTCCGTACTTC TRBD2 TRBV2 . TRBJ2-7
CASSEAAFLAGGELFF TGTGCCAGCAGTGAAGCGGCCTTTCTAGCGGGCGGGGAGCTGTTTTTT TRBD2 TRBV2 . TRBJ2-2
CASSLALDTQYF TGCGCCAGCAGCTTGGCCTTAGATACGCAGTATTTT . TRBV5-1 . TRBJ2-3
CASSPPQGVSYEQYF TGTGCCAGTAGTCCTCCGCAGGGGGTATCCTACGAGCAGTACTTC TRBD1 TRBV19 . TRBJ2-7
CASRSQGLNEQYF TGTGCCAGCAGGTCACAGGGCTTAAACGAGCAGTACTTC . TRBV6-1 . TRBJ2-7
CASSLGGSTGTQYF TGTGCCAGCAGTTTGGGGGGGTCCACCGGGACCCAGTACTTC TRBD2 TRBV28 . TRBJ2-5
CASSVAGFATEAFF TGTGCCAGCAGCGTAGCCGGGTTCGCCACTGAAGCTTTCTTT . TRBV9 . TRBJ1-1
CASSPMGGSQETQYF TGTGCCAGCAGCCCCATGGGGGGGAGCCAAGAGACCCAGTACTTC TRBD2 TRBV11-2 . TRBJ2-5
CASSLAGIMNTEAFF TGTGCCAGCAGCTTAGCGGGGATCATGAACACTGAAGCTTTCTTT . TRBV11-2 . TRBJ1-1
CASESGTVGSYEQYF TGCGCCAGCGAATCCGGGACAGTCGGTTCCTACGAGCAGTACTTC TRBD1 TRBV5-1 . TRBJ2-7
CASSYSGQGWNYGYTF TGTGCCAGCAGTTACTCCGGGCAGGGATGGAACTATGGCTACACCTTC . TRBV6-5 . TRBJ1-2
CASSINTGTLNEQFF TGTGCCAGTAGTATAAATACAGGGACGCTCAATGAGCAGTTCTTC . TRBV19 . TRBJ2-1
CASSTGTGGLTEAFF TGTGCCAGCAGCACCGGGACAGGGGGTCTGACTGAAGCTTTCTTT TRBD1 TRBV11-1 . TRBJ1-1
CASSLQSPANVLTF TGTGCCAGCAGCTTACAGAGCCCAGCCAACGTCCTGACTTTC . TRBV5-4 . TRBJ2-6
CASSPDSSYEQYF TGCGCCAGCAGCCCTGACAGCTCCTACGAGCAGTACTTC . TRBV4-1 . TRBJ2-7
CATWDGQSSYEQYF TGTGCCACCTGGGACGGACAGTCCTCCTACGAGCAGTACTTC . TRBV10-3 . TRBJ2-7